This T cell receptor (beta chain) was found in a study of post-analysis software for immune sequencing data. Notes on the study in general: With TRBV5-6, TRBV5-1 and TRBV20-1 included, about five TRBV segments were more frequent in patients than in controls.

Prepared TCR beta cDNA libraries contained unique molecular identifiers. T cells numbering about 0.95 to 10 million gave rise to 500,000 or so cDNA molecules. TCRdb used MiXCR to reprocess the PCR reads, holding one entry per CDR3 protein. The repertoire holds approximately 690,000 distinct CDR3 sequences, with approximately 59% as singletons. From germline, CDR1 is SGHNT and CDR2 YENEEA. Trimming took off 7 bases at V and 3 bases at J, with 12 bases between the two ends. The CDR3 extends over 14 amino acids. Of note for this clonotype: Its antigen is undetermined.

The source material was blood. V and J are TRBV11-3 and TRBJ2-2, with D possibly called TRBD1 or TRBD2 (5 bases each). The receptor comes from a girl aged 2-15 years with multiple sclerosis. The CDR3 coding sequence is TGTGCCAGCAAGGCAGGGAGTGACACCGGGGAGCTGTTTTTT. Its protein is CASKAGSDTGELFF.